Sequencing of this TCR beta chain was carried out in a study of blood T cells in healthy people across ages (dated by TCRdb to between 2014 and 2017). For the study in its entirety: In model experiments, roughly one uniquely barcoded TCR beta cDNA molecule per two T cells was captured by template switching. The study measured age-related changes in TCR beta repertoire diversity using deep sequencing normalized with unique cDNA molecular identifiers. Donors were grouped into four age groups: young (average roughly 17 years), middle-aged (39), aged (around 62) and long-lived (about 90). To avoid experimental bias, donors of different ages were randomly spread across the sequencing lanes. Using the same blood draw, the study looked at two additional independent replicas of 1 million unique cDNA reads for two donors, one aged 18 to 29 and the other aged 80 or older. What the study reported, not specific to this receptor: As age increased, observed TCR beta diversity per million T cells dropped in a roughly linear way, and a significant reduction was already evident by age 40. Compared with the aged group, the long-lived group had more naive CD4+ T cells, fewer expanded clones and increased TCR diversity, suggesting age selection. The percentage of naive T cells measured by flow cytometry correlated strongly with observed TCR beta diversity. Since profiling was done on bulk unsorted PBMCs, naive and antigen-experienced compartments could not be conclusively compared. Because donor CMV infection status was unknown, age-related changes in expanded clonotypes were potentially confounded. Total diversity estimates from one million sequenced T cells were considered lower bounds and underestimates.

The CDR3 measures 14 amino acids from cysteine to phenylalanine. This entry keeps only the CDR3 DNA: 42 bases, framed from base 1. V lost 6 bases and J lost 4 bases; the stretch between them is 19 bases long. CDR1 and CDR2 are read off the germline V gene as SQVTM and ANQGSEA. The library was built by means of 5' RACE. The listed sequencing device is Illumina HiSeq 2500. A second PCR of 7 to 11 cycles was performed with a sample-barcoded 5' primer and a J-beta primer mix. A template-switch 5' adaptor carrying 12 random nucleotides introduced a unique molecular identifier onto each TCR beta cDNA molecule. At least 2.5 million CDR3-containing paired-end reads were obtained from each sample. First-strand cDNA was synthesized from all RNA with the Mint cDNA synthesis kit, primed by a TRBC-specific oligonucleotide. All cDNA was treated with uracil-DNA glycosylase and then went through a first 18-cycle PCR with the universal primers M1SS and BC2_uni_R. The paper's processing steps were these. Each sample was normalized by randomly selecting 1 million high-quality reads, each carrying a distinct molecular identifier. Instead of being binned into consensus sequences, reads that shared molecular identifiers were thrown out. CDR3 identification, clonotype clustering and error correction used MiTCR with a Q25 quality threshold and the strictest error-elimination algorithm. Lower-bound total TCR beta diversity was estimated with a nonparametric unseen species model using Euler transformation. TCRdb cleaned the public reads at Q25 with fastp, built clones with MiXCR and kept in-frame beta chains. Entries that share a CDR3 protein sequence are merged under the most common genes and DNA. It is TCRdb's table, rather than the study itself, that gives the V and J calls and clone size. For this sample the table gives about 290,000 distinct CDR3 sequences, of which 25% to 30% were detected only once. Together, the top ten hold over 25% of the sample.

The roughly 37 donors, aged about 6 to 95 years, were systemically healthy Caucasian individuals from Russia. Each donor gave around 9.9 milliliters of peripheral blood, collected into EDTA-treated Vacutainer tubes. PBMCs were isolated by Ficoll-Paque density-gradient centrifugation, with at least 6 million obtained per sample. Total RNA, at least 6 micrograms per sample, was extracted from PBMCs with Trizol reagent. For every donor, flow cytometry on a PBMC aliquot measured the percentage of naive CD45RAhigh/CD27high T cells. The table lists this clonotype with a few counts. Its antigen specificity is not known. Base qualities are not recorded, but no much larger clone differs from it by a single base.

The material sequenced was blood. The receptor comes from a woman in her 70s in good health. The rearrangement combines TRBV29-1 with TRBJ2-7; the D call is tentative, TRBD1 or TRBD2, as each matches 5 bases. The bases read TGCAGCGTAGCGAGGGCGCAGGGTTCGTACGAGCAGTACTTC. This sequence encodes CSVARAQGSYEQYF.